Sequencing of this T cell receptor beta chain was carried out in a study of blood T cell repertoires in COVID-19 (dated by TCRdb to between 2020 and 2021). Turning to the overall study: The collaborator samples originated in the United States, Italy and Spain and spanned the acute and convalescent phases of COVID-19. The material from the prospective study consisted of cDNA or gDNA derived from T cells, B-cell-depleted T cells, or PBMCs. Deeply sampled blood TCRbeta repertoires from subjects exposed to, actively infected with, or recovered from COVID-19 were included in the dataset. The repertoires were made available in a free public database intended to serve as a resource for research on the immune response to SARS-CoV-2. Samples were obtained from the ongoing ImmuneRACE study (first 160 participants) and from 1,000 to 1,500 subjects provided by 6 global collaborators. The sample metadata nearly always contained a de-identified subject ID, COVID-19 status, age in years and sex. Where HLA class I and class II types were available, the types were taken from metadata supplied by the sample provider, not from assay-based typing.

A second Seattle source provided samples from volunteer blood donors who had recovered from COVID-19. The collaborating institutions used their own protocols to collect whole blood in K2EDTA tubes. For TCRbeta analysis, collaborators shipped samples as frozen whole blood, isolated PBMCs, or DNA extracted from either of those sample types. Results and caveats for the whole study, not just this receptor: The amount of clinical and demographic metadata varied by source and participant and was provided uncurated.

On this clone: Its recognized antigen is unknown. Base qualities are not at hand, and no much larger clone is one base apart.

Taken from cysteine to phenylalanine, the CDR3 has 17 residues. The kept DNA is CDR3 alone, 51 bases in frame from the first base. V and J are trimmed by 7 bases and 2 bases, and the gene matches miss 14 bases of the junction. The germline V gene specifies SGHTA as CDR1 and FQGNSA as CDR2. The immunoSEQ Assay, a bias-controlled multiplex PCR, was used to amplify TCRbeta CDR3 regions from genomic DNA. In the original analysis: The number of nucleated cells in each sample was estimated from the amplification of reference gene primers within the assay. To quantify the absolute abundance of each unique TCRbeta CDR3 rearrangement, sequence reads were collapsed and filtered. Productive Simpson clonality was computed per sample as the square root of Simpson's diversity index over productive rearrangements. TCRdb took this table from immuneACCESS and kept in-frame rearrangements with V and J called. Such tables lack part of the clones; where checked against another copy, unresolved V genes explain under half of the gap, and the rest is unexplained. The V and J calls and clone size come from that table; D and trimming were worked out from the DNA. The table for this sample lists some 350,000 clones; about 93% of them were counted only once. Of the sample, roughly 3% falls within the top ten clones.

The sequence derives from a woman in her late teens or twenties who had recovered from COVID-19. The receptor chain draws on TRBV7-2 and TRBJ2-1; 7 bases in the junction line up with TRBD2. Sequencing was performed on peripheral blood. The nucleotide sequence reads as follows: TGTGCCAGCACCCTAGGGCGTTGGAGCGGGACCTACAATGAGCAGTTCTTC. This translates into CASTLGRWSGTYNEQFF. Reference TRBV7-2 and TRBJ2-1 genes cover what lies past the CDR3, so the full variable domain is GAGVSQSPSNKVTEKGKDVELRCDPISGHTALYWYRQSLGQGLEFLIYFQGNSAPDKSGLPSDRFSAERTGGSVSTLTIQRTQQEDSAVYLCASTLGRWSGTYNEQFFGPGTRLTVL.